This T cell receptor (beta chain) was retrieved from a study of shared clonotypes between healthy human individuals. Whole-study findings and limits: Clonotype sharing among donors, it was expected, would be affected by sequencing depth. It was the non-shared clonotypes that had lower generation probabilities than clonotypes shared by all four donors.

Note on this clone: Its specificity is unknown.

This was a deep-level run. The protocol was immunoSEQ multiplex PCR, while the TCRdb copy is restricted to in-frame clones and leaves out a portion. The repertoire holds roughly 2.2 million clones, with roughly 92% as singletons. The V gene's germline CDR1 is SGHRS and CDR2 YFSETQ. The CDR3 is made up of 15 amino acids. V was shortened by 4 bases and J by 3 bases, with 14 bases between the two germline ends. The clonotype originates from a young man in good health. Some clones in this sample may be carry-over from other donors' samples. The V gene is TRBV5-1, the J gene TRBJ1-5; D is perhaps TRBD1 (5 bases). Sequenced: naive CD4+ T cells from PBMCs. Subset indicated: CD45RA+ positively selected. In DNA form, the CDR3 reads TGCGCCAGCAGCGCCATCTCTGGGGCCAATCAGCCCCAGCATTTT. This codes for CASSAISGANQPQHF. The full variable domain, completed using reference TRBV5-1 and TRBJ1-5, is KAGVTQTPRYLIKTRGQQVTLSCSPISGHRSVSWYQQTPGQGLQFLFEYFSETQRNKGNFPGRFSGRQFSNSRSEMNVSTLELGDSALYLCASSAISGANQPQHFGDGTRLSIL.